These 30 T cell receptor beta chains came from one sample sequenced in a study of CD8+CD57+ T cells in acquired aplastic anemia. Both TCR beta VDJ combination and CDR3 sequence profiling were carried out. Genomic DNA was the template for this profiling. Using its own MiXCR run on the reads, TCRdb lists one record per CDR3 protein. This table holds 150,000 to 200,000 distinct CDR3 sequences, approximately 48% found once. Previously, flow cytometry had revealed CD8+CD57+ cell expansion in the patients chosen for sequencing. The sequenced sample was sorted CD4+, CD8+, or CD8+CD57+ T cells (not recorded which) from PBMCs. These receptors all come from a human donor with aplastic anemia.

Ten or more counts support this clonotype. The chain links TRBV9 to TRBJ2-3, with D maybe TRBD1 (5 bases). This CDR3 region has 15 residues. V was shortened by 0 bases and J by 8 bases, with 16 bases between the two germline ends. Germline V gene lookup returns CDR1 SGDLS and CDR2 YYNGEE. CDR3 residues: CASSVETVRVGTQYF. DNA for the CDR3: TGTGCCAGCAGCGTAGAAACAGTCAGGGTGGGTACGCAGTATTTT.

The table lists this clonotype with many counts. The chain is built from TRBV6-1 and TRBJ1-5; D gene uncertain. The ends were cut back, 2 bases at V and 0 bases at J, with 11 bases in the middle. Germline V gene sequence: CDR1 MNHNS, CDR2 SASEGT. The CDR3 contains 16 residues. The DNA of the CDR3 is TGTGCCAGCAGTGAACGCACCGCCCATAGCAATCAGCCCCAGCATTTT. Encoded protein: CASSERTAHSNQPQHF.

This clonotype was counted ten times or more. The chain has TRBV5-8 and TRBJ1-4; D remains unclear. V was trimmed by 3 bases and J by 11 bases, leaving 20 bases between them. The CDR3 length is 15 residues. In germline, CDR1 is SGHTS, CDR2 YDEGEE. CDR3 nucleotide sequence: TGTGCCAGCAGCTCCGCTGTATTAGCGAATGGGAAACTGTTTTTT. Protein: CASSSAVLANGKLFF.

The CDR3 nucleotides read TGCGCCAGCAGTGATTCAAGGACAGGGATGTACACCTTC. This sequence encodes CASSDSRTGMYTF. V is TRBV10-2 and J is TRBJ1-2, with TRBD1 identical over 8 bases. The V gene end was trimmed by 3 bases and the J gene end by 11 bases; junction bases not matched to a gene: 8. The germline CDR1 and CDR2 sequences are WSHSY and SAAADI. The CDR3 extends over 13 amino acids.

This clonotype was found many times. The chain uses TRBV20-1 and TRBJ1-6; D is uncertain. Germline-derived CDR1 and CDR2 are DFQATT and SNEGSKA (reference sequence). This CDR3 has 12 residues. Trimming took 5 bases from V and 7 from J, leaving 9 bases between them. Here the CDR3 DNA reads TGCAGTGCTTCGCGCATCAATTCACCCCTCCACTTT. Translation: CSASRINSPLHF.

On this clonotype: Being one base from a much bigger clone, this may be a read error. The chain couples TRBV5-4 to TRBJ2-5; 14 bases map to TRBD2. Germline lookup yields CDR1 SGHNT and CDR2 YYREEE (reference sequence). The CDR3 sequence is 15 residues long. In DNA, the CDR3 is TGTGCCAGCAGCTCGGCGGGACTAGCGGGAGAGGCCCAGTACTTC. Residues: CASSSAGLAGEAQYF.

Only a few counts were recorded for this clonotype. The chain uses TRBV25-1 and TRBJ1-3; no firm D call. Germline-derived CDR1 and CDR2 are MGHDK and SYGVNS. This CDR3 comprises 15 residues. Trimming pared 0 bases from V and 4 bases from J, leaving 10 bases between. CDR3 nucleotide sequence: TGTGCCAGCAGTGAATACGCAGAAGCAGGAAACACCATATATTTT. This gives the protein CASSEYAEAGNTIYF. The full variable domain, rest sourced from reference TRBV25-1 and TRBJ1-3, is EADIYQTPRYLVIGTGKKITLECSQTMGHDKMYWYQQDPGMELHLIHYSYGVNSTEKGDLSSESTVSRIRTEHFPLTLESARPSHTSQYLCASSEYAEAGNTIYFGEGSWLTVV.

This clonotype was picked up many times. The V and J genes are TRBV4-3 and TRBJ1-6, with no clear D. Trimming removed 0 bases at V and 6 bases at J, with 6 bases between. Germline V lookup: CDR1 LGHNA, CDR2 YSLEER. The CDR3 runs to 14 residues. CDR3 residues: CASSQDFSNSPLHF. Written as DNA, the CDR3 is TGCGCCAGCAGCCAAGACTTCAGTAATTCACCCCTCCACTTT.

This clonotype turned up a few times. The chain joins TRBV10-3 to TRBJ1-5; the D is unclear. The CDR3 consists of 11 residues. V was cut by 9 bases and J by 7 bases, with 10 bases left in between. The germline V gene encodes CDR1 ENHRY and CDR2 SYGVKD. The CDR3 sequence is CAMGNGQPQHF. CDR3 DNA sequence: TGTGCCATGGGGAATGGGCAGCCCCAGCATTTT.

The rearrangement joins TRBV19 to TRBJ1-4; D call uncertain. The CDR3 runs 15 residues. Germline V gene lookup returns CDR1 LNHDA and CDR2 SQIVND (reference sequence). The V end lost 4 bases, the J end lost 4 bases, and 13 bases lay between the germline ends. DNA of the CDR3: TGTGCCAGTAGTACGGGCAGGATGGGTAATGAAAAACTGTTTTTT. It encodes CASSTGRMGNEKLFF.

The CDR3: CASSYVRSYEQYF. The CDR3 region has the DNA TGTGCCAGCAGTTACGTTAGATCCTACGAGCAGTACTTC. The V and J genes are TRBV6-5 and TRBJ2-7; D remains ambiguous. Germline V gene sequence: CDR1 MNHEY, CDR2 SVGAGI. Trimming removed 2 bases from V and 1 base from J, with 6 bases in between. The CDR3 sequence is 13 residues long.

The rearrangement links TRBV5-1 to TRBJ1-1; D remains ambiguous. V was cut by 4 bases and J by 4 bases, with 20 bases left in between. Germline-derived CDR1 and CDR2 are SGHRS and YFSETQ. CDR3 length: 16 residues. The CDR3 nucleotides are TGCGCCAGCAGCCAACCTCCCGGGAGGGTAACCACTGAAGCTTTCTTT. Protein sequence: CASSQPPGRVTTEAFF.

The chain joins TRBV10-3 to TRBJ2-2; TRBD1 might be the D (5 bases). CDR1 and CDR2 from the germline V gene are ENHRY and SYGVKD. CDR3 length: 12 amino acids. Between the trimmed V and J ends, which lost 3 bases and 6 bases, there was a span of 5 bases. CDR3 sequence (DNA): TGTGCCATCAGTGAAGGGGCCGGGGAGCTGTTTTTT. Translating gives CAISEGAGELFF.

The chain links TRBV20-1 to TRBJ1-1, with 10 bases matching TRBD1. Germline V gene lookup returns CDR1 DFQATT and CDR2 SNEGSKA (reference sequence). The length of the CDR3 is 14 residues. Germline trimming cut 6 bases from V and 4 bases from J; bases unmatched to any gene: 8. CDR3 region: CSAPKGTGATEAFF. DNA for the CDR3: TGCAGTGCCCCAAAGGGGACAGGGGCCACTGAAGCTTTCTTT.

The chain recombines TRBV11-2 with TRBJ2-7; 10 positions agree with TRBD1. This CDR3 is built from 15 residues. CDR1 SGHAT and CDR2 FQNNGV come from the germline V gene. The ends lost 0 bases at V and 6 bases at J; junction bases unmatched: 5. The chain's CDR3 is CASSLEATGGREQYF. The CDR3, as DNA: TGTGCCAGCAGCTTAGAGGCGACAGGGGGCCGCGAGCAGTACTTC.

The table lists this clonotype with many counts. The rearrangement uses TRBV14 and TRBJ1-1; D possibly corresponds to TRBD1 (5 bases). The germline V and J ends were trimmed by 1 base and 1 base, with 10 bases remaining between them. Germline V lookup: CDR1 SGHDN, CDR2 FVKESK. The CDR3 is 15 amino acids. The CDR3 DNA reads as TGTGCCAGCAGCCAAGCGGCAGGGACGAACACTGAAGCTTTCTTT. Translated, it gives CASSQAAGTNTEAFF.

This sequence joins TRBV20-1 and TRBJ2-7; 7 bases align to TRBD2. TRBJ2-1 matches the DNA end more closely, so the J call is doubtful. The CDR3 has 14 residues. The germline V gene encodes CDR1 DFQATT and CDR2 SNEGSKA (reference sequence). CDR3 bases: TGCAGTGCTAGATACAGACTAGCCGACAATGAGCAGTTCTTC. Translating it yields CSARYRLADNEQFF.

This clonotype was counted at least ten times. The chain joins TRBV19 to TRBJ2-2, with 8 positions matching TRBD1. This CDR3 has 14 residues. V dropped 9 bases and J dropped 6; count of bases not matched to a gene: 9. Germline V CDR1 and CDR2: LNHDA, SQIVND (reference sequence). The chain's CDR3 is CASTDRVVAGELFF. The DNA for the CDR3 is TGTGCCAGCACGGACAGGGTGGTCGCCGGGGAGCTGTTTTTT.

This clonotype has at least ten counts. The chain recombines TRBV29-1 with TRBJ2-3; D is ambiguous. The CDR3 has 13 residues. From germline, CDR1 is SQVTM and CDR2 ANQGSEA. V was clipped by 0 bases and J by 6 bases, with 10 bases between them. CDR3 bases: TGCAGCGTTGAAGATCTGGTGCGGGATACGCAGTATTTT. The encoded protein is CSVEDLVRDTQYF.

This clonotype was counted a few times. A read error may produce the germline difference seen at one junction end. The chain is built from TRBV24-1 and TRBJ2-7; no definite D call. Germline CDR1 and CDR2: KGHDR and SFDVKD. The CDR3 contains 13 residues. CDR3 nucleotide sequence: TGTGCCACCAGTGCTTTGAACAGCTACGAGCAGTACTTC. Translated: CATSALNSYEQYF.

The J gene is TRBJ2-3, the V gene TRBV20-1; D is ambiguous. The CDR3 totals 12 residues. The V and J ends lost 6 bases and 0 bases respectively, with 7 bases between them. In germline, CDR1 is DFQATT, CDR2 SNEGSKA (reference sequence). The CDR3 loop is CSAVASTDTQYF. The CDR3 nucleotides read TGCAGTGCCGTGGCGAGCACAGATACGCAGTATTTT.

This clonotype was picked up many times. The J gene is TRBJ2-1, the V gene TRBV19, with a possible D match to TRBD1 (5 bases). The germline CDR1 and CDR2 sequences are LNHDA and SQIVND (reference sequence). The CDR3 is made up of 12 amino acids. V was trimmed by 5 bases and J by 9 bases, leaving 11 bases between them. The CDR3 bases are TGTGCCAGTAGTGCGACAGTAGGTGAGCAGTTCTTC. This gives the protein CASSATVGEQFF.

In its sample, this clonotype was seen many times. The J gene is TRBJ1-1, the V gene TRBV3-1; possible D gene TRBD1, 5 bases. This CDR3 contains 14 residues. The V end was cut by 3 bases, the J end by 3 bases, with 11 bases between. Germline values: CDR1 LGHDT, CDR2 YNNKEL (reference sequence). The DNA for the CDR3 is TGTGCCAGCAGCCATATCTTGGGGCACACTGAAGCTTTCTTT. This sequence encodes CASSHILGHTEAFF.

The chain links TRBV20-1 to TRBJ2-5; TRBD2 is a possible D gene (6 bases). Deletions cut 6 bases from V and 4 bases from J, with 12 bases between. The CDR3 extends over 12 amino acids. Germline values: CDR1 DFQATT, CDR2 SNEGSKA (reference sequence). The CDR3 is CSARVGGETQYF. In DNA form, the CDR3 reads TGCAGTGCCAGGGTGGGGGGAGAGACCCAGTACTTC.

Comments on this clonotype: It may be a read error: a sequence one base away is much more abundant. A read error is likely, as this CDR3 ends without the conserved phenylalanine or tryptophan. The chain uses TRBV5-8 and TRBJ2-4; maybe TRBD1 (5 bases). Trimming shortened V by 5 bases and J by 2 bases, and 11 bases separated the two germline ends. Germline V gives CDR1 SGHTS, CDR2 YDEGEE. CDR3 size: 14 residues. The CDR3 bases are TGTGCCAGCAGTTTCAGGGAATCCAAAAACATTCAGTACCTC. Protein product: CASSFRESKNIQYL.

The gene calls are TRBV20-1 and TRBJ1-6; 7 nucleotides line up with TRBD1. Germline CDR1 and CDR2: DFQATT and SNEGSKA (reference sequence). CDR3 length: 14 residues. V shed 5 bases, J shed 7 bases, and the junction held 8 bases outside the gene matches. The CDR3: CSAVRQGDNSPLHF. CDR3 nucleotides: TGCAGTGCTGTTCGACAGGGTGACAATTCACCCCTCCACTTT.

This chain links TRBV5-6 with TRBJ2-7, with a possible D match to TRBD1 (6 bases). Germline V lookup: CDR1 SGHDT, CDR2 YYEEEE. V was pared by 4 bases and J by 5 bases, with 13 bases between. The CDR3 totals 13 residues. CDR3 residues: CASSGPYRDEQYF. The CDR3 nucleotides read TGTGCCAGCAGCGGACCGTACAGGGACGAGCAGTACTTC.

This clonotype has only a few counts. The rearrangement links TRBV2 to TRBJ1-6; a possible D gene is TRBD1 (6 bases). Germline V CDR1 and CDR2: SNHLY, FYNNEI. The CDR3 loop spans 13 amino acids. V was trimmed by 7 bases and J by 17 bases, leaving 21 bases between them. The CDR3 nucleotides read TGTGCCAGCACCCTAGGAGTCGGGGGCCTCTTCCACTTT. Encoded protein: CASTLGVGGLFHF.

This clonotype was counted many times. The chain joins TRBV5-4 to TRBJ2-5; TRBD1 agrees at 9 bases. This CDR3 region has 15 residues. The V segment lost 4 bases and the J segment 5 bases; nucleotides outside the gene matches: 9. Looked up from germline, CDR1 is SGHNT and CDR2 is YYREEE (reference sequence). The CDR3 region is CASSQPQGAQETQYF. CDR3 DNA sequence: TGTGCCAGCAGCCAACCACAGGGGGCGCAGGAGACCCAGTACTTC.

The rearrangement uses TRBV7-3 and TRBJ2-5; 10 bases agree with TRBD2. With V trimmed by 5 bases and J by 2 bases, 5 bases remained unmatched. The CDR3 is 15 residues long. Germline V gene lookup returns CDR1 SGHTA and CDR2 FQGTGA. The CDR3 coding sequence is TGTGCCAGCAGCGAGAGCGGGAGGGAACAAGAGACCCAGTACTTC. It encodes CASSESGREQETQYF.